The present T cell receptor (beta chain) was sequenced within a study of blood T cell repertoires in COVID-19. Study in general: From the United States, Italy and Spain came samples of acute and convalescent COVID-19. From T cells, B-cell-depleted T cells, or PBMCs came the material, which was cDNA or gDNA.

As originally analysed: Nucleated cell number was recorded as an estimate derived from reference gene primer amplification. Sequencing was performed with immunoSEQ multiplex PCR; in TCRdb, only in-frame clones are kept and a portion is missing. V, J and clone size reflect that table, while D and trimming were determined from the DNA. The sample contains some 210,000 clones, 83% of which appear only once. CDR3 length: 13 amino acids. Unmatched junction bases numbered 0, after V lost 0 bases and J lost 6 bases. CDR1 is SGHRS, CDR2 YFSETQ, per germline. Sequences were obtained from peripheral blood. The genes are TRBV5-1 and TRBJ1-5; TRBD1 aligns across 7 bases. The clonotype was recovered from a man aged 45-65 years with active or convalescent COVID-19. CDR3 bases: TGCGCCAGCAGCTTGGACAGGGGTCAGCCCCAGCATTTT. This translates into CASSLDRGQPQHF.